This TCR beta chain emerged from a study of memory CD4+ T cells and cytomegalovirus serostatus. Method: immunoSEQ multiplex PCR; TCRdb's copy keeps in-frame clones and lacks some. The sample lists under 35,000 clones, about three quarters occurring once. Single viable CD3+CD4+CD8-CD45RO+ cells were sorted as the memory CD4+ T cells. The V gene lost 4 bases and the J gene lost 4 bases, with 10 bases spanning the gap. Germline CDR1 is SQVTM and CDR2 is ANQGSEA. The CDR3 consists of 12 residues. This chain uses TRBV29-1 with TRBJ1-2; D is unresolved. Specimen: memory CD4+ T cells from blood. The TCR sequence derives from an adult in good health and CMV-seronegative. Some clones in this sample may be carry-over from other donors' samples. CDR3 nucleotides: TGCAGCGTTGTTCTCCTGGGCTATGGCTACACCTTC. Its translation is CSVVLLGYGYTF.